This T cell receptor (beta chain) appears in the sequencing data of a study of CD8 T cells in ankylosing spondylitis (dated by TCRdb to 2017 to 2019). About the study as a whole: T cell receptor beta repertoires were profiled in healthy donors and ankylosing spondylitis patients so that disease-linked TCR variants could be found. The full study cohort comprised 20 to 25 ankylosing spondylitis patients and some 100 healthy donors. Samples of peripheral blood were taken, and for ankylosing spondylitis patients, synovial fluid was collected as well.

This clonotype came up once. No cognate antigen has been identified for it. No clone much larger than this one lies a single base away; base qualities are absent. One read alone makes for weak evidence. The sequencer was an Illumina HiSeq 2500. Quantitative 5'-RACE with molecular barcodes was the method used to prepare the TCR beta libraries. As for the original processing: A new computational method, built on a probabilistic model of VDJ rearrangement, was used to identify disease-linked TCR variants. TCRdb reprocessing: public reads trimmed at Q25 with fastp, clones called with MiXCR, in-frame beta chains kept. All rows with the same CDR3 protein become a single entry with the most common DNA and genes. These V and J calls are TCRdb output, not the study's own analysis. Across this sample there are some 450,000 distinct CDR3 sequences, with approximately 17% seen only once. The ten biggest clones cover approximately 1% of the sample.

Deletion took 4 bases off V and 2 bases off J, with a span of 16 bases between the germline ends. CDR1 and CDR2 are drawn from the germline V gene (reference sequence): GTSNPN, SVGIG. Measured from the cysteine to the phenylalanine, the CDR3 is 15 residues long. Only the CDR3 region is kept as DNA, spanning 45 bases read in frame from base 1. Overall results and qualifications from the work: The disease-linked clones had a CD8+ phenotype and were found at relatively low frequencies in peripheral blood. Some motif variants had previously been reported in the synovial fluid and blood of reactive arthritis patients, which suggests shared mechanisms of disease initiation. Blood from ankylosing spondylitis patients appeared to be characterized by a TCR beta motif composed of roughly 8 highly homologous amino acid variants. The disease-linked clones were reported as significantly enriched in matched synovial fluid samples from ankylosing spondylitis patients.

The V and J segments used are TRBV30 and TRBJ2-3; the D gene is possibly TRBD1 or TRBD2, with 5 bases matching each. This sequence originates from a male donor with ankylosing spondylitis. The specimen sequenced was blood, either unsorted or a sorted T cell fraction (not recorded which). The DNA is TGTGCCTGGAAGGGGTGGGGGACGATCACAGATACGCAGTATTTT. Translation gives CAWKGWGTITDTQYF.